The 2 T cell receptor beta chains listed next were all sequenced from one sample in a study of blood T cell repertoires in COVID-19. TCRdb's copy holds only in-frame clones and misses some; the assay was immunoSEQ multiplex PCR. The sample comprises around 360,000 clones, less than 90% of which are singletons, and 2.5% to 3% rests with the top ten. Sequenced sample: PBMCs or T cells enriched from blood (not recorded which). Receptors originate from a woman younger than 45 who had recovered from COVID-19.

The DNA for the CDR3 is TGCAGCGTTGAGGTTGCGGGACTAGCGTCCTACAATGAGCAGTTCTTC. Protein sequence: CSVEVAGLASYNEQFF. The chain links TRBV29-1 to TRBJ2-1; 10 bases align to TRBD2. Germline V gene data show CDR1 as SQVTM and CDR2 as ANQGSEA. The CDR3 length is 16 residues. J was trimmed by 1 base and V by 3 bases; bases with no gene match: 6.

The rearrangement links TRBV27 to TRBJ1-1; a weak D match, TRBD1 (5 bases). CDR3 length: 13 residues. V lost 4 bases and J lost 3, with 9 bases in between. CDR1 MNHEY and CDR2 SMNVEV come from the germline V gene (reference sequence). The CDR3 region has the DNA TGTGCCAGCAGTTCAGGGTATGACACTGAAGCTTTCTTT. Its protein product is CASSSGYDTEAFF.